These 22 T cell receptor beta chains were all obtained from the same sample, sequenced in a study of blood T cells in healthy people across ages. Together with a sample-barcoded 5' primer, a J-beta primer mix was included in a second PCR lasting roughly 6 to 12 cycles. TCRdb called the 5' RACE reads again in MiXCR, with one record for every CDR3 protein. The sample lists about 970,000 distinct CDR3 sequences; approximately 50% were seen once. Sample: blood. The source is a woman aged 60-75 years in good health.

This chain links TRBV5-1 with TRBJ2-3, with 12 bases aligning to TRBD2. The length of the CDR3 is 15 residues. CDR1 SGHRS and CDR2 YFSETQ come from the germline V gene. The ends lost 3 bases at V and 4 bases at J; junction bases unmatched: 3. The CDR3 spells CASSWGLAGPDTQYF. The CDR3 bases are TGCGCCAGCAGCTGGGGACTAGCGGGTCCAGATACGCAGTATTTT.

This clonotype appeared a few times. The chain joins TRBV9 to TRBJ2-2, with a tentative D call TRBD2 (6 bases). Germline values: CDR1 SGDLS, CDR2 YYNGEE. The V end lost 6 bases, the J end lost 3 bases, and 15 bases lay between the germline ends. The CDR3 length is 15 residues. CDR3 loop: CASTRPGDYTGELFF. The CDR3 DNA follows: TGTGCCAGCACCAGACCGGGGGACTACACCGGGGAGCTGTTTTTT. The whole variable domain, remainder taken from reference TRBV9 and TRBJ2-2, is DSGVTQTPKHLITATGQRVTLRCSPRSGDLSVYWYQQSLDQGLQFLIQYYNGEERAKGNILERFSAQQFPDLHSELNLSSLELGDSALYFCASTRPGDYTGELFFGEGSRLTVL.

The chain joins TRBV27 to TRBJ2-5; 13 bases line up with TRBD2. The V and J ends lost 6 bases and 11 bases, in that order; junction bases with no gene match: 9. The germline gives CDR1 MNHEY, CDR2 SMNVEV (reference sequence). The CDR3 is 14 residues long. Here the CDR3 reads CASRGLAGNNEQYF. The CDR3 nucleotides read TGTGCCAGCAGGGGACTAGCGGGAAATAATGAGCAGTACTTC.

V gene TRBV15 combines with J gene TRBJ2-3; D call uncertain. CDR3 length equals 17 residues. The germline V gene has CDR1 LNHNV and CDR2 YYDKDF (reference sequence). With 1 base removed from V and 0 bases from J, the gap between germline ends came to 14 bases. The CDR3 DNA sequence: TGTGCCACCAGCAGAGTGGGGTCGACGTCTAGCACAGATACGCAGTATTTT. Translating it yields CATSRVGSTSSTDTQYF.

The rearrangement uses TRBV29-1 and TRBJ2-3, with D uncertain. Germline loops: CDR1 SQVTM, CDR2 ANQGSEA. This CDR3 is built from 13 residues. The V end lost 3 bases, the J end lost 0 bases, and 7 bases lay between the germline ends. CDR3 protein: CSVDLASTDTQYF. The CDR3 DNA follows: TGCAGCGTTGATTTAGCTAGCACAGATACGCAGTATTTT.

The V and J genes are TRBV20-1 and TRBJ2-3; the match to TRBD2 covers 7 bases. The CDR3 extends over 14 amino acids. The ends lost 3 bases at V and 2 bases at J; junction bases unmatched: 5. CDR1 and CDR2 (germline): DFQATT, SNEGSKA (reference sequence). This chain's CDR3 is CSARAGAYTDTQYF. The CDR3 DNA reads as TGCAGTGCTAGGGCGGGAGCATACACAGATACGCAGTATTTT.

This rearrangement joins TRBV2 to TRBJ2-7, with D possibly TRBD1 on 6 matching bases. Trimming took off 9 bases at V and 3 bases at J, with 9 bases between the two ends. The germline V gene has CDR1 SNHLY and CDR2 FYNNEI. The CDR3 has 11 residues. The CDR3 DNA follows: TGTGCCAGTGGGGGCTACTACGAGCAGTACTTC. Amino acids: CASGGYYEQYF.

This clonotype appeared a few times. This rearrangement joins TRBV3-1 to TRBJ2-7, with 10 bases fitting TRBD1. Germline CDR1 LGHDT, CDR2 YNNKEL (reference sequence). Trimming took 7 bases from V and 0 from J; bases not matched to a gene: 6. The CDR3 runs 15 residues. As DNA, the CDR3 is TGTGCCAGCACCGAGGGACAGGGGAACTCCTACGAGCAGTACTTC. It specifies CASTEGQGNSYEQYF.

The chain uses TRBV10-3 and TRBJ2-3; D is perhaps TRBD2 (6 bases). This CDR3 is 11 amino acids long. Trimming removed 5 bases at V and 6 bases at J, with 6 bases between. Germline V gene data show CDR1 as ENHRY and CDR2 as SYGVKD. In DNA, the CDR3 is TGTGCCATCAGTAGCGGGGATACGCAGTATTTT. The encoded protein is CAISSGDTQYF.

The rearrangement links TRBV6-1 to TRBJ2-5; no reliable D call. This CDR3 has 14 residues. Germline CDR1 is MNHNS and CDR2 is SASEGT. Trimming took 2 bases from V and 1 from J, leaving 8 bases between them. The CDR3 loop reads CASSESKAQETQYF. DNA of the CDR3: TGTGCCAGCAGTGAATCTAAAGCCCAAGAGACCCAGTACTTC.

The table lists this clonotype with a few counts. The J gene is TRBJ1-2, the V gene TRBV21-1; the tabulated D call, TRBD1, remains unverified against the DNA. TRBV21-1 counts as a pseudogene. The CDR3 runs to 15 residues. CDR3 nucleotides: TGTGCCAGCAGCACACCGGGACAGGGGTTTTATGGCTACACCTTC. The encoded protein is CASSTPGQGFYGYTF.

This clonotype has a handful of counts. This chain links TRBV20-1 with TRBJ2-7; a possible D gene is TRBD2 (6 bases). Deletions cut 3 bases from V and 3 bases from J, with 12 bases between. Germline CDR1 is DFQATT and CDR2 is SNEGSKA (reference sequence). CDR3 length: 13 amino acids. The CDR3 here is CSASDGRGYEQYF. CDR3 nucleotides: TGCAGTGCTAGCGACGGGAGAGGCTACGAGCAGTACTTC.

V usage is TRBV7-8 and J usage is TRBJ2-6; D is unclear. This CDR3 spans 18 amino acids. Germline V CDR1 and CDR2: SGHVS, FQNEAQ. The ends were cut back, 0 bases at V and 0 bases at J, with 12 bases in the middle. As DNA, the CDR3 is TGTGCCAGCAGCTTAGCGCGCATCCTAGGCTCTGGGGCCAACGTCCTGACTTTC. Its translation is CASSLARILGSGANVLTF.

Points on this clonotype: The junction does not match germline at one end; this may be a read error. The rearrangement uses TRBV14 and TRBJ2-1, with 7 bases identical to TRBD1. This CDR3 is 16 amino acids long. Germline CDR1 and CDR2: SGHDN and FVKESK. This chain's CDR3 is CASSQVTGKSCNEQFF. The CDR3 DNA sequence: TGTGCCAGCAGCCAAGTGACAGGGAAGTCCTGCAATGAGCAGTTCTTC.

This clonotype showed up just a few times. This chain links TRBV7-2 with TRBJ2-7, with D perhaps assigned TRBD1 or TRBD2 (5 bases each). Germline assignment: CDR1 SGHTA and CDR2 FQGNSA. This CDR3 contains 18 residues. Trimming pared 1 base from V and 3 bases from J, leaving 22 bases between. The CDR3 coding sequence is TGTGCCAGCAGCTTAGGGGACCGGAGAGCCCGTGGACTCTACGAGCAGTACTTC. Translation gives CASSLGDRRARGLYEQYF.

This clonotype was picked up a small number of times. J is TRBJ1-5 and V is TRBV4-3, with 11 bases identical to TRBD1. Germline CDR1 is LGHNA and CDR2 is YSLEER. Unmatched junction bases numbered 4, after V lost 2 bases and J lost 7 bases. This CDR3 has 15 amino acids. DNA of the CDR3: TGCGCCAGCAGCCAAAGGACAGGGGGCGGCCAGCCCCAGCATTTT. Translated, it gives CASSQRTGGGQPQHF.

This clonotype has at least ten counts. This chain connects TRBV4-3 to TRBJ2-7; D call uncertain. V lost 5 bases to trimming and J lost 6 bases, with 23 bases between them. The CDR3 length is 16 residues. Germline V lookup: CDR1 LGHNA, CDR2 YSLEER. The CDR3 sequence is CASSFSPGLPLGEQYF. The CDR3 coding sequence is TGCGCCAGCAGCTTCAGTCCGGGTCTGCCGTTGGGCGAGCAGTACTTC.

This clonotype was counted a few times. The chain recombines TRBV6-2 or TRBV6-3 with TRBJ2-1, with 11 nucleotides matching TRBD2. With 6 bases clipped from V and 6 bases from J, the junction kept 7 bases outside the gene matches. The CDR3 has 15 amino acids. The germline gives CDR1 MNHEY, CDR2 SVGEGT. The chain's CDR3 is CASSFLAGGGNEQFF. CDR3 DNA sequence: TGTGCCAGCAGCTTTCTAGCGGGAGGAGGCAATGAGCAGTTCTTC.

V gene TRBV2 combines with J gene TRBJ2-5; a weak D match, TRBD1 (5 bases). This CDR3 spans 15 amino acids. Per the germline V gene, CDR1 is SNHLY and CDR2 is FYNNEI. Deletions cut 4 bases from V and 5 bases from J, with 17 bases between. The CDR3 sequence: CASSAGHRVAETQYF. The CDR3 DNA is TGTGCCAGCAGTGCTGGACACCGAGTTGCGGAGACCCAGTACTTC.

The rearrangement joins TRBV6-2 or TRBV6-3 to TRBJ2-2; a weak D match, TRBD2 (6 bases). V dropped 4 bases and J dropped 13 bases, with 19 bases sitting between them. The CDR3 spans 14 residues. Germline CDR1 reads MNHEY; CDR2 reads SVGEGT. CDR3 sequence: CASSWAPPLEGLFF. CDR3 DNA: TGTGCCAGCAGTTGGGCCCCACCGTTGGAGGGGCTGTTTTTT.

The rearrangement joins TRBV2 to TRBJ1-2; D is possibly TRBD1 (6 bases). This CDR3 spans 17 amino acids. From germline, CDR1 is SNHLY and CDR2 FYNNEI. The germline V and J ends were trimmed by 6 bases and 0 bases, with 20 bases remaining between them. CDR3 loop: CASSPSRTVTANYGYTF. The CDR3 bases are TGTGCCAGCAGCCCAAGCAGGACAGTCACCGCTAACTATGGCTACACCTTC.

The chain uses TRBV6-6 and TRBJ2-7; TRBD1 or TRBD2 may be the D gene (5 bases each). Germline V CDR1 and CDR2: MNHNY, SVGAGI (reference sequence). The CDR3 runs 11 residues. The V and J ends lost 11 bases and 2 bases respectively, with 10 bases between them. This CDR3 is CAGQGPYEQYF. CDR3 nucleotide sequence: TGTGCCGGCCAGGGACCCTACGAGCAGTACTTC.